This T cell receptor (beta chain) emerged from a study of blood T cell repertoires in COVID-19. For the study at large: PBMCs, B-cell-depleted T cells, or T cells were the source of the cDNA or gDNA that made up the material.

The germline gives CDR1 DFQATT, CDR2 SNEGSKA (reference sequence). This CDR3 has 17 amino acids. V lost 3 bases, J lost 4 bases, and 14 bases stayed unmatched. How the authors handled the data: It was from reference gene primer amplification that nucleated cell counts were estimated. TCRdb's table, derived via immunoSEQ multiplex PCR, lists solely in-frame clones and lacks some. V, J and clone size derive from that table, while D and trimming were established from the DNA sequence. The sample lists about 120,000 clones, less than 90% occurring once. This sequence joins TRBV20-1 and TRBJ2-3; TRBD2 aligns across 9 bases. Material: peripheral blood. The clonotype originates from an elderly man with acute or convalescent COVID-19. Here the CDR3 reads CSASIAGAPSVSDTQYF. For the CDR3, the DNA is TGCAGTGCTAGTATAGCGGGAGCCCCCTCCGTGTCAGATACGCAGTATTTT.